The 15 T cell receptor beta chains listed next were all sequenced from one sample in a study of blood T cells in healthy people across ages. Combining a sample-barcoded 5' primer with a J-beta primer mix, a second PCR ran for about 7 to 11 cycles. TCRdb reanalysed the 5' RACE reads using MiXCR and keeps one entry per CDR3 protein. The data show about 930,000 distinct CDR3 sequences, about 27% seen once. These data also featured in a second study, about T cells of mothers and their children.

The specimen was blood. These receptors all stem from a woman between 40 and 50 years old in good health.

The rearrangement uses TRBV7-6 and TRBJ2-7; 13 bases fit TRBD2. Germline values: CDR1 SGHVS, CDR2 FNYEAQ. This CDR3 region has 17 residues. Trimming removed 5 bases from V and 5 bases from J; junction bases left unmatched: 12. In DNA form, the CDR3 reads TGTGCCAGCAGCCTTCGACTAGCGGGGGGCCTTATCAACGAGCAGTACTTC. Translating it yields CASSLRLAGGLINEQYF. Full variable domain (remainder filled in from reference TRBV7-6 and TRBJ2-7): GAGVSQSPRYKVTKRGQDVALRCDPISGHVSLYWYRQALGQGPEFLTYFNYEAQQDKSGLPNDRFSAERPEGSISTLTIQRTEQRDSAMYRCASSLRLAGGLINEQYFGPGTRLTVT.

Comment on this clonotype: A much larger clone lies one base from this, so it may be a read error. The chain uses TRBV20-1 and TRBJ1-2; D remains unclear. Germline V gene sequence: CDR1 DFQATT, CDR2 SNEGSKA (reference sequence). The CDR3 consists of 14 residues. In DNA form, the CDR3 reads TGCAGTGCTTCCTCAGGAGGGATTAACTATGGCCACACCTTC. It encodes CSASSGGINYGHTF.

This clonotype was counted ten times or more. The gene calls are TRBV6-6 and TRBJ2-7; tentatively, D is TRBD1 (7 bases). Trimming took off 6 bases at V and 4 bases at J, with 10 bases between the two ends. The CDR3 runs to 12 residues. Germline V lookup: CDR1 MNHNY, CDR2 SVGAGI (reference sequence). The CDR3 spells CASRQGRYEQYF. The CDR3 DNA reads TGTGCCAGCAGACAGGGGAGGTACGAGCAGTACTTC.

This clonotype was seen a few times. This chain links TRBV2 with TRBJ2-7, with TRBD1 identical over 7 bases. The CDR3 consists of 13 residues. Germline lookup yields CDR1 SNHLY and CDR2 FYNNEI. V dropped 9 bases and J dropped 0; count of bases not matched to a gene: 5. The CDR3 DNA is TGTGCCAGTTACAGGGGAGACTCCTACGAGCAGTACTTC. Translated: CASYRGDSYEQYF.

As concerns this clonotype: This may stem from a read error, because a much larger clone lies one nucleotide away. The rearrangement uses TRBV28 and TRBJ2-5; no reliable D call. The V gene's germline CDR1 is MDHEN and CDR2 SYDVKM. The CDR3 has 12 residues. CDR3 sequence reads: CASSEDQETLYF. The DNA for the CDR3 is TGTGCCAGCAGTGAAGACCAAGAGACCCTGTACTTC.

This clonotype has at least ten counts. The chain joins TRBV15 to TRBJ2-7; D remains unclear. Trimming removed 1 base from V and 2 bases from J, with 9 bases in between. Per the germline V gene, CDR1 is LNHNV and CDR2 is YYDKDF (reference sequence). The CDR3 is made up of 14 amino acids. The CDR3 loop reads CATSRVSAAYEQYF. The DNA for the CDR3 is TGTGCCACCAGCAGAGTGTCAGCAGCCTACGAGCAGTACTTC.

This clonotype has just a few counts. The chain has TRBV20-1 and TRBJ1-5, with D possibly being TRBD1 (5 bases). The V end lost 0 bases, the J end lost 5 bases, and 5 bases lay between the germline ends. The germline V gene encodes CDR1 DFQATT and CDR2 SNEGSKA (reference sequence). The CDR3 totals 12 residues. CDR3 sequence reads: CSAREGDQPQHF. The DNA of the CDR3 is TGCAGTGCTAGAGAAGGGGATCAGCCCCAGCATTTT.

This clonotype has at least ten counts. This sequence joins TRBV28 and TRBJ2-5; tentatively, D is TRBD1 (5 bases). There are 14 residues in the CDR3. V was cut by 2 bases and J by 5 bases, with 12 bases left in between. Germline CDR1 MDHEN, CDR2 SYDVKM. The CDR3 spells CASSLRAGLETQYF. CDR3 DNA: TGTGCCAGCAGTTTAAGGGCAGGGTTGGAGACCCAGTACTTC.

The rearrangement links TRBV4-1 to TRBJ1-2; 9 nucleotides align to TRBD1. Germline V gene sequence: CDR1 MGHRA, CDR2 YSYEKL. The CDR3 is 15 amino acids. With 2 bases clipped from V and 7 bases from J, the junction kept 8 bases outside the gene matches. In DNA form, the CDR3 reads TGCGCCAGCAGCCAATCTAGGGACAGGGTCCCTGGCTACACCTTC. This gives the protein CASSQSRDRVPGYTF.

Details on this clonotype: One end of the junction varies from germline; a read error may be responsible. CDR3 protein: CASSLGTSYKQYF. Here the CDR3 DNA reads TGTGCCAGCAGTTTGGGCACTTCCTACAAGCAGTACTTC. This rearrangement joins TRBV27 to TRBJ2-7; unclear D gene. The CDR3 has 13 amino acids. Germline CDR1 is MNHEY and CDR2 is SMNVEV (reference sequence).

A word on this clonotype: Just one base apart from a much larger clone, this may be a read error. The V gene is TRBV2, the J gene TRBJ1-1, with D maybe TRBD1 (6 bases). V was pared by 4 bases and J by 3 bases, with 9 bases between. From germline, CDR1 is SNHLY and CDR2 FYNNEI. The CDR3 runs 13 residues. The CDR3 protein is CASSGQDYTEAFF. CDR3 sequence (DNA): TGTGCCAGCAGTGGACAGGACTACACTGAAGCTTTCTTT.

This clonotype has more than one count but fewer than ten. The chain has TRBV7-9 and TRBJ1-2; D is unclear. V was pared by 5 bases and J by 6 bases, with 13 bases between. CDR3 length: 13 amino acids. Germline values: CDR1 SEHNR, CDR2 FQNEAQ (reference sequence). The CDR3 DNA follows: TGTGCCAGCAGCCATTCTACAGTGGATGGCTACACCTTC. Amino acid sequence: CASSHSTVDGYTF.

Here the CDR3 DNA reads TGTGCCAGCAGTTTATCGAGTAGCGGGGGGCGCGAGCAGTTCTTC. This encodes CASSLSSSGGREQFF. The J gene is TRBJ2-1, the V gene TRBV27; 10 nucleotides agree with TRBD2. There are 15 residues in the CDR3. The J segment lost 10 bases and the V segment lost 0 bases, leaving 6 bases of the junction unmatched. Germline CDR1 reads MNHEY; CDR2 reads SMNVEV (reference sequence).

This clonotype was seen repeatedly, ten times or more. The rearrangement links TRBV9 to TRBJ1-2; D is uncertain. The CDR3 consists of 14 residues. V lost 0 bases and J 0 bases, leaving 6 bases between the germline ends. Germline CDR1 reads SGDLS; CDR2 reads YYNGEE. The CDR3 region has the DNA TGTGCCAGCAGCGTAGCGTCTGCTAACTATGGCTACACCTTC. Translation: CASSVASANYGYTF.

This clonotype was detected a few times. V and J are TRBV6-2 or TRBV6-3 and TRBJ2-1; 12 nucleotides match TRBD2. CDR3 length: 15 amino acids. The trim removed 7 bases at V and 7 bases at J, leaving 8 bases unmatched. CDR1 and CDR2 (germline): MNHEY, SVGEGT. CDR3 nucleotide sequence: TGTGCCAGCACCCCTAGCGGGGGGGCCAGGAATGAGCAGTTCTTC. This translates into CASTPSGGARNEQFF.